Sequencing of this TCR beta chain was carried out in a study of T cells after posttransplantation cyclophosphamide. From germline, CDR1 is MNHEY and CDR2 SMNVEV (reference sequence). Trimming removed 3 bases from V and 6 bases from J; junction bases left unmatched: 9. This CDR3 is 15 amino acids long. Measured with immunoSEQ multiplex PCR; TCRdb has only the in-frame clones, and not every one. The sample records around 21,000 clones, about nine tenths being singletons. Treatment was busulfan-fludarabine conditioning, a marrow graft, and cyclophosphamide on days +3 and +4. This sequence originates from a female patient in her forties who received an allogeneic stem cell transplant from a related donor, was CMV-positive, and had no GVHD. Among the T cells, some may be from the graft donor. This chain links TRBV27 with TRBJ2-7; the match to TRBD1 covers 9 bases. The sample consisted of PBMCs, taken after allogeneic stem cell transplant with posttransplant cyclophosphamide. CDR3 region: CASSFSGTGYLEQYF. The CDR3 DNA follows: TGTGCCAGCAGTTTCTCCGGGACAGGGTATCTCGAGCAGTACTTC.